This T cell receptor beta chain was sequenced during a study of cytomegalovirus exposure and HLA in healthy donors. General study points: Donors were assumed by presence/absence analyses to have roughly uniform sequencing depth.

CDR1 and CDR2 (germline): MGHRA, YSYEKL. The V end was cut by 2 bases, the J end by 2 bases, with 12 bases between. The CDR3 loop spans 15 amino acids. This clone was seen once. Its antigen is not identified. It was with 60 Vbeta and 13 Jbeta primers that the PCR ran. Method: immunoSEQ multiplex PCR; TCRdb's copy keeps in-frame clones and lacks some. The table has about 190,000 clones, over 60% seen once. The TCR originated in a man aged 30-40 years in good health and CMV-seropositive. The V call is TRBV4-1, the J call TRBJ1-1; TRBD1 might be the D (5 bases). Sequenced: PBMCs. The CDR3 bases are TGCGCCAGCAGCCAACTAGAAGGGGTCAACACTGAAGCTTTCTTT. It is translated as CASSQLEGVNTEAFF.